These T cell receptor beta chains were read from a single sample in a study of T cell responses to AZD1222 COVID-19 vaccine. Assay used: immunoSEQ multiplex PCR; TCRdb lists only in-frame clones, some missing. The sample carries more than 100,000 clones, 65% to 90% recorded once. The material sequenced was peripheral blood, taken 28 days after the second dose of the MenACWY control vaccine. The source of these receptors is an adult who received the MenACWY meningococcal vaccine as a control. CDR3s include the opening cysteine and the closing phenylalanine or tryptophan. Fields, in order: J gene, D gene, V gene, CDR3 protein. D genes are given only for firm matches.

>TRBJ1-2|-|TRBV29-1
CSVDGGNYGYTF
>TRBJ1-3|-|TRBV7-2
CASSLGLTGDSGNTIYF
>TRBJ2-7|-|TRBV5-1
CASSKDSSSYEQYF
>TRBJ1-5|-|TRBV3-1/TRBV3-2
CASSYQGNNQPQHF
>TRBJ1-3|TRBD1|TRBV2
CASSWDRFSSGNTIYF
>TRBJ1-6|-|TRBV18
CASSPTVSGSSYNSPLHF
>TRBJ2-1|TRBD1|TRBV24-1
CATSDFGTGDSEQFF
>TRBJ1-1|-|TRBV30
CAWMGQANTEAFF
>TRBJ2-2|-|TRBV9
CASSVQGYTGELFF
>TRBJ1-6|-|TRBV6-5
CASSKNRDSPLHF
>TRBJ2-1|-|TRBV19
CASSILGNEQFF
>TRBJ2-3|-|TRBV18
CASSPSSGKGTDTQYF
>TRBJ1-1|-|TRBV11-1
CASSLDTEAFF
>TRBJ2-3|TRBD2|TRBV19
CASSIDRGGDTQYF
>TRBJ1-4|-|TRBV10-3
CAISAGPTTNEKLFF
>TRBJ1-4|-|TRBV7-8
CASSLARLTNEKLFF
>TRBJ2-7|-|TRBV9
CASSPGGESEQYF
>TRBJ2-1|TRBD1|TRBV6-5
CASSYGQGSYNEQFF
>TRBJ2-5|-|TRBV6-5
CASRRGVSLETQYF
>TRBJ1-1|TRBD1|TRBV6-5
CASRRTGAAEAFF
>TRBJ1-2|-|TRBV9
CASSVDPTNYGYTF
>TRBJ1-2|TRBD1|TRBV27
CASSSWTGGLGYTF
>TRBJ2-3|TRBD2|TRBV30
CAWRRTSGTDTQYF
>TRBJ2-3|-|TRBV3-1/TRBV3-2
CASSPPPGRHTDTQYF
>TRBJ2-7|TRBD2|TRBV9
CASSVGVSGKGSYEQYF
>TRBJ2-3|TRBD2|TRBV5-1
CASSLVAGGLTDTQYF
>TRBJ2-5|-|TRBV7-7
CASSPGLTQETQYF
>TRBJ1-4|-|TRBV5-5
CASSFTTGTELFF
>TRBJ2-3|-|TRBV12-5
CASGLSRTLGEYF
>TRBJ1-2|-|TRBV9
CASSVGGRGANYGYTF
>TRBJ1-1|-|TRBV5-4
CASSALSNTEAFF
>TRBJ1-5|-|TRBV13
CASSLGYQPQHF
>TRBJ2-1|-|TRBV4-3
CASSQDLSRGPEWSYNEQFF
>TRBJ2-1|TRBD2|TRBV7-9
CASSLASGLAGGNNEQFF
>TRBJ1-1|-|TRBV6-5
CASSQTSKNTEAFF
>TRBJ2-3|-|TRBV7-2
CASSLFPADTQYF
>TRBJ1-1|-|TRBV6-1
CASSEPGRGARNTEAFF
>TRBJ1-2|-|TRBV29-1
CSVSGRRGGGYGYTF
>TRBJ1-3|-|TRBV11-3
CASSLGGAGNTIYF
>TRBJ2-1|TRBD2|TRBV15
CATSGSLDNEQFF
>TRBJ2-7|-|TRBV7-9
CASSLTDRYEQYF
>TRBJ2-5|TRBD1|TRBV6-2/TRBV6-3
CASSYSTFGTGGETQYF
>TRBJ2-5|TRBD2|TRBV5-4
CASSRSARTSGGAQYF
>TRBJ1-2|TRBD1|TRBV19
CASTRTGGGGYGYTF
>TRBJ2-1|-|TRBV9
CASSATVAASYNEQFF
>TRBJ2-1|-|TRBV7-9
CASSGTGSYNEQFF
>TRBJ1-3|-|TRBV5-4
CASSLALEGTGNTIYF